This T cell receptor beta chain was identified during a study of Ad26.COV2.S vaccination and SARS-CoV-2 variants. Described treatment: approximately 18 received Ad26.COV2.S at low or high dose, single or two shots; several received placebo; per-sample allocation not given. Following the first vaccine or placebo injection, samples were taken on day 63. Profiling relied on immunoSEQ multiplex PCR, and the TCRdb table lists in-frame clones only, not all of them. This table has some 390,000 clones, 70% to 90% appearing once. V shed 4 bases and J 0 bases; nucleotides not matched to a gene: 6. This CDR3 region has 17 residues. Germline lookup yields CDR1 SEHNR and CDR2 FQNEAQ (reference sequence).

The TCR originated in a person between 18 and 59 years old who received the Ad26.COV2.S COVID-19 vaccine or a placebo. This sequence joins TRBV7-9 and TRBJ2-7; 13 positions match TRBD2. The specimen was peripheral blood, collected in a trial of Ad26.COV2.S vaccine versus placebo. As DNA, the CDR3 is TGTGCCAGCAGCTCCACTAGCGGGGGGGAAAACTCCTACGAGCAGTACTTC. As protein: CASSSTSGGENSYEQYF.